This T cell receptor beta chain comes out of a study of T cell responses to AZD1222 COVID-19 vaccine. In its sample, this clone was seen once. Antigen unknown. Measured with immunoSEQ multiplex PCR; TCRdb has only the in-frame clones, and not every one. The sample carries over 150,000 clones, approximately 93% recorded once. The CDR3 is made up of 13 amino acids. Trimming took off 1 base at V and 6 bases at J, with 8 bases between the two ends. The germline CDR1 and CDR2 sequences are MDHEN and SYDVKM. Study outcomes and limitations: Baseline seropositivity characterized only a handful of AZD1222 recipients. Most donors were white British and more were female, and clonal diversity was possibly underestimated. Receipt of two AZD1222 doses was followed by a rise in Spike-specific TCR breadth and depth.

The chain links TRBV28 to TRBJ2-3; D is unresolved. The sequencing used peripheral blood, collected 28 days after the second AZD1222 dose. This sequence was found in an adult who received the AZD1222 COVID-19 vaccine. CDR3: CASSLSHGDTQYF. In DNA, the CDR3 is TGTGCCAGCAGTTTATCCCATGGGGATACGCAGTATTTT.